A selection of T cell receptor beta chains follows, all from one sample in a study of cytomegalovirus exposure and HLA in healthy donors. The table came from immunoSEQ multiplex PCR; TCRdb's copy has only in-frame clones and leaves some out. The sample yields 96,000 or so clones, about four fifths seen once. Sequenced: PBMCs. The receptors shown here come from a woman in her seventies in good health and CMV-seropositive. Both conserved end residues are part of each CDR3. D genes are given only for firm matches. The size entry is marked missing in some rows and otherwise reads once, few, many or a size class.

j_call v_call d_call clone_size cdr3_nt cdr3_aa
TRBJ2-1 TRBV7-3 TRBD2 NA TGTGCCAGCAGCCCATTAGCGGGCCCATACAATGAGCAGTTCTTC CASSPLAGPYNEQFF
TRBJ2-1 TRBV10-1 NA NA TGCGCCAGCAGTATCACTAATAACAATGAGCAGTTCTTC CASSITNNNEQFF
TRBJ1-5 TRBV28 NA NA TGTGCCAGCAACCTAGGGCAGGGGCGGCATCAGCCCCAGCATTTT CASNLGQGRHQPQHF
TRBJ2-7 TRBV2 TRBD2 few TGTGCCAGCAGTGACGCTAGCGGGTCCTACGAGCAGTACTTC CASSDASGSYEQYF
TRBJ2-1 TRBV5-4 TRBD2 NA TGTGCCAGCAGCCCAAGTCTAGCGGGAGGGCGGAATGAGCAGTTCTTC CASSPSLAGGRNEQFF
TRBJ2-7 TRBV15 NA NA TGTGCCACCAGCGGCTTTCTCTCCTACGAGCAGTACTTC CATSGFLSYEQYF
TRBJ2-7 TRBV5-1 TRBD2 NA TGCGCCAGCAGCTCTCTGCCGGGAGGGCCCTACGAGCAGTACTTC CASSSLPGGPYEQYF
TRBJ2-7 TRBV11-2 TRBD1 NA TGTGCCAGCAGCGGACAGGGAGGCTACGAGCAGTACTTC CASSGQGGYEQYF
TRBJ2-1 TRBV4-1 TRBD2 once TGCGCCAGCAGCCAAGACCCTAGCGGGACCTACAATGAGCAGTTCTTC CASSQDPSGTYNEQFF
TRBJ2-1 TRBV5-8 TRBD1 once TGTGCCAGCAGCTGGGGGATGGACAGGGCTCGGAATGAGCAGTTCTTC CASSWGMDRARNEQFF
TRBJ2-7 TRBV4-2 TRBD2 NA TGTGCCAGCAGCCAAGAAGCGGGAGGGCGGGAGCAGTACTTC CASSQEAGGREQYF
TRBJ1-5 TRBV27 NA NA TGTGCCAGCAGCATCGGGGGGCGGCAGCCCCAGCATTTT CASSIGGRQPQHF
TRBJ1-5 TRBV6-1 NA NA TGTGCCAGCAGGGACTCCCCTACGAGCAATCAGCCCCAGCATTTT CASRDSPTSNQPQHF
TRBJ1-5 TRBV4-2 TRBD1 NA TGTGCCAGCAGCCCCCCCGACAGGGCCAATCAGCCCCAGCATTTT CASSPPDRANQPQHF
TRBJ2-1 TRBV6-6 NA NA TGTGCCAGCGACCCTCTGGGGGCGCGTGAGCAGTTCTTC CASDPLGAREQFF
TRBJ2-3 TRBV5-4 NA NA TGTGCCAGCAGCTTAACAGGCCCCACAGATACGCAGTATTTT CASSLTGPTDTQYF
TRBJ1-3 TRBV30 NA once TGTGCCTGGAGTGAGACTTTGGGGCTTGGAAACACCATATATTTT CAWSETLGLGNTIYF
TRBJ2-7 TRBV16 TRBD1 once TGTGCCAGCAGCCGGGACAGCAGCTTCTCCTACGAGCAGTACTTC CASSRDSSFSYEQYF
TRBJ1-3 TRBV4-3 TRBD1 once TGCGCCAGCAGCCAAGTTCTAGCCGGGACAGGGGCTGGAAACGCCATATATTTT CASSQVLAGTGAGNAIYF
TRBJ1-6 TRBV30 NA NA TGTGCCTGGAGTGTAGGGGGTGGTCGGTCACCCCTCCACTTT CAWSVGGGRSPLHF
TRBJ1-2 TRBV28 NA NA TGTGCCAGCAGTTCAGCCGGGGACTATGGCTACACCTTC CASSSAGDYGYTF
TRBJ2-1 TRBV10-2 TRBD2 NA TGCGCCAGCAGTGAGCGGGGGGGCTCCTACAATGAGCAGTTCTTC CASSERGGSYNEQFF
TRBJ1-1 TRBV7-9 NA once TGTGCCAGCAGCTTAGGGGAGTACACTGAAGCTTTCTTT CASSLGEYTEAFF
TRBJ2-7 TRBV27 TRBD1 NA TGTGCCAGCAGTTTAAGGTTCTCCGCAGGGGGCTACGAGCAGTACTTC CASSLRFSAGGYEQYF
TRBJ1-3 TRBV18 NA NA TGTGCCAGCTCACCAGAGGCAGGCGGACTGGGAAACACCATATATTTT CASSPEAGGLGNTIYF
TRBJ1-2 TRBV6-1 TRBD1 NA TGTGCCAGCAGAAGGGACAGGGGATATGGCTACACCTTC CASRRDRGYGYTF
TRBJ2-5 TRBV27 NA NA TGTGCCAGCCGCCCGTGGGCGGGGATGGAAGAGACCCAGTACTTC CASRPWAGMEETQYF
TRBJ2-1 TRBV5-5 TRBD1 NA TGTGCCAGCAGCCCCAGGTTCCGGGACAGGGTGTACAATGAGCAGTTCTTC CASSPRFRDRVYNEQFF
TRBJ1-5 TRBV6-1 TRBD1 NA TGTGCCAGCAGTGAATGGTCGGGGACAGGGAATCAGCCCCAGCATTTT CASSEWSGTGNQPQHF
TRBJ2-1 TRBV4-2 NA once TGTGCCAGCAGCCAAGACACGCAGGTGCCCTATCGTGAGCAGTTCTTC CASSQDTQVPYREQFF
TRBJ1-2 TRBV6-6 NA NA TGTGCCAGCAGTTACTCCGGGTCCTATGGCTACACCTTC CASSYSGSYGYTF
TRBJ2-1 TRBV7-3 NA once TGTGCCAGCAGCTTAGGGCACGCAAACAATGAGCAGTTCTTC CASSLGHANNEQFF
TRBJ2-1 TRBV27 TRBD2 NA TGTGCCAGCAGTCCCCGTCTAGCGGGAGGGGTACACAATGAGCAGTTCTTC CASSPRLAGGVHNEQFF
TRBJ1-1 TRBV6-6 NA NA TGTGCCACCTCCAGAGGGAACACTGAAGCTTTCTTT CATSRGNTEAFF
TRBJ1-4 TRBV5-1 TRBD1 NA TGCGCCAGCAGCTTGTCCACAGGGGGCAGAAGGGAAAAACTGTTTTTT CASSLSTGGRREKLFF
TRBJ2-3 TRBV6-5 TRBD2 NA TGTGCCAGCAGTTCTAGCGGGGGGTACAGCACAGATACGCAGTATTTT CASSSSGGYSTDTQYF
TRBJ2-2 TRBV27 NA NA TGTGCCAGCAGACCAAGCCGCATACAGGGGCGGGGCGGGGAGCTGTTTTTT CASRPSRIQGRGGELFF
TRBJ2-5 TRBV19 TRBD2 NA TGTGCCAGTACTGGGACTACCCAAGAGACCCAGTACTTC CASTGTTQETQYF
TRBJ1-5 TRBV9 NA few TGTGCCAGCAGCCCCGGAGGTGGATTCCAGCCCCAGCATTTT CASSPGGGFQPQHF
TRBJ1-3 TRBV28 NA NA TGTGCCAGCAGTCCATGGGCCTCGGGAAACACCATATATTTT CASSPWASGNTIYF
TRBJ1-4 TRBV28 NA NA TGTGCCAGCTCCCCGGACAGACCTACCGAAAAACTGTTTTTT CASSPDRPTEKLFF
TRBJ1-2 TRBV27 NA NA TGTGCCAGCAGTACCTCCGGCGGTTATGGCTACACCTTC CASSTSGGYGYTF
TRBJ2-5 TRBV5-1 TRBD2 NA TGCGCCAGCAGCTCCCGGACTAGCGGGAGTGGTGCGGAGACCCAGTACTTC CASSSRTSGSGAETQYF
TRBJ2-2 TRBV28 TRBD2 few TGTGCCAGCACCCCGGGTGGGGCTAGCGGGACCACCGGGGAGCTGTTTTTT CASTPGGASGTTGELFF
TRBJ2-1 TRBV7-3 NA NA TGTGCCAGCAGCCCTACAGGATGGGGAGGTGCGTCTGGAAATGAGCAGTTCTTC CASSPTGWGGASGNEQFF
TRBJ2-2 TRBV11-2 NA NA TGTGCCAGCAGAGCCACGGGACAACGAAGCGTCGGGGAGCTGTTTTTT CASRATGQRSVGELFF
TRBJ1-4 TRBV7-9 NA NA TGTGCCAGCAGCCCTGCAGGATTGGGTGAAAAACTGTTTTTT CASSPAGLGEKLFF
TRBJ2-1 TRBV7-9 NA NA TGTGCCAGCAGCTTTGCAGAATACAATGAGCAGTTCTTC CASSFAEYNEQFF
TRBJ1-3 TRBV7-9 NA NA TGTGCCAGCAGCCCACGGGGCTCTGGAAACACCATATATTTT CASSPRGSGNTIYF
TRBJ1-6 TRBV19 NA few TGTGCCAGTAGTATGTCGGGGATTCGATCACCCCTCCACTTT CASSMSGIRSPLHF
TRBJ1-4 TRBV4-2 TRBD1 few TGTGCCAGCAGCCAAGAGCTGGGACAGGGTTCTGAAAAACTGTTTTTT CASSQELGQGSEKLFF
TRBJ1-4 TRBV6-4 TRBD1 NA TGTGCCAGCAGAGAGGGACAGGGACGTGGGAAACTGTTTTTT CASREGQGRGKLFF
TRBJ2-7 TRBV29-1 TRBD2 NA TGCAGCGCTACTAGCGGGAGGGCCTACGAGCAGTACTTC CSATSGRAYEQYF
TRBJ2-4 TRBV10-3 TRBD1 NA TGTGCCATCAGTGACCCGAGAGACAGGGCGGTAGCCAAAAACATTCAGTACTTC CAISDPRDRAVAKNIQYF
TRBJ1-6 TRBV11-1 NA NA TGTGCCAGCAGCTTAGTCAGGAATTCACCCCTCCACTTT CASSLVRNSPLHF
TRBJ2-7 TRBV7-8 TRBD1 NA TGTGCCAGCAGCTCACAACCGGGACAGGGGAACGAGCAGTACTTC CASSSQPGQGNEQYF
TRBJ2-7 TRBV19 NA NA TGTGCCAGTAGTGGGCTACGGGACAACAACGAGCAGTACTTC CASSGLRDNNEQYF
TRBJ1-2 TRBV6-1 NA NA TGTGCCAGCAGTGAAGTGGGGGGTTTCGGCTATGGCTACACCTTC CASSEVGGFGYGYTF
TRBJ2-1 TRBV6-1 NA NA TGTGCCAGCAGCCAATACAATGAGCAGTTCTTC CASSQYNEQFF